Sequencing of this T cell receptor (beta chain) was carried out in a study of early T cells in non-severe SARS-CoV-2 infection. Study in general: The sequenced material was bulk RNA from unsorted whole blood, and its chains were unpaired.

Notes on this clonotype: Its target is not known.

This CDR3 has 13 residues. Trimming pared 6 bases from V and 5 bases from J, leaving 12 bases between. Tagging with unique molecular identifiers was applied to individual cDNA molecules. TCRdb ran MiXCR on the 5' RACE reads and lists one entry per CDR3 protein. The sample carries fewer than 120,000 distinct CDR3 sequences, roughly an eighth recorded once. Study-level findings and limits: Anti-spike CD8 specificities were favored by VDJdb matching, whose results missed private and CD4 specificities.

This TCR was sampled from an adult who was a healthcare worker with PCR-confirmed SARS-CoV-2 infection or an uninfected control (not recorded which). The sequenced sample was whole blood, obtained at baseline. The chain has TRBV12-3 or TRBV12-4 and TRBJ2-3; D gene ambiguous. CDR3: CASRPPVQDTQYF. The CDR3 DNA reads as TGTGCCAGCAGGCCCCCTGTCCAAGATACGCAGTATTTT.